This T cell receptor beta chain was identified in a study of blood T cell repertoires in COVID-19. V lost 6 bases and J lost 10, with 9 bases in between. Per the germline V gene, CDR1 is MNHNY and CDR2 is SVGAGI (reference sequence). The CDR3 contains 11 residues. Method: immunoSEQ multiplex PCR; TCRdb's copy keeps in-frame clones and lacks some. The table lists approximately 290,000 clones, 89% of them singletons, with roughly 11% in the top ten. The sequenced sample was peripheral blood. V usage is TRBV6-6 and J usage is TRBJ1-4; D is undetermined. The clonotype originates from a woman aged 25 to 39 with COVID-19, enrolled during active disease. CDR3 bases: TGTGCCAGCAGGGCCGAGGGAAAACTGTTTTTT. Translating it yields CASRAEGKLFF.